This T cell receptor beta chain stems from a study of T cell responses to AZD1222 COVID-19 vaccine. Second-dose intervals of approximately 4 or approximately 12 weeks were pooled. Trimming took 12 bases from V and 1 from J, leaving 11 bases between them. Looked up from germline, CDR1 is KGHDR and CDR2 is SFDVKD. The CDR3 totals 13 residues. Study-level findings and limits: Mostly white British, mostly female donors; authors suggested clonal diversity may be underestimated. Sampling captured repertoires only after the peak T cell response. Nearly half of spike-specific TCRs reportedly target unmutated variant regions.

Assay: immunoSEQ multiplex PCR; the TCRdb copy retains only in-frame clones and omits some. Among tens of thousands of clones listed, about 74% were seen once. To note about this clone: No antigen is known for it.

This sequence originates from an adult who received the AZD1222 COVID-19 vaccine. V usage is TRBV24-1 and J usage is TRBJ2-2, with D perhaps given as TRBD1 or TRBD2 (5 bases each). The material sequenced was peripheral blood, taken 28 days after the second AZD1222 dose. DNA for the CDR3: TGTGCCGTCGGGGCAGAGAACACCGGGGAGCTGTTTTTT. Its translation is CAVGAENTGELFF.